The source of this T cell receptor (beta chain) is a study of human T cells and chemical hapten exposure. Trimming took 5 bases from V and 4 from J, leaving 12 bases between them. The CDR3 runs 14 residues. Germline CDR1 MDHEN, CDR2 SYDVKM. TCRdb re-derived calls from the RACE reads in MiXCR, one entry per CDR3 protein. The sample contains 250,000 or so distinct CDR3 sequences, about 9% of which appear only once. Time point in this sample: pre-sensitization, week 0. Specified treatment: therapeutic diphenylcyclopropenone sensitization with weekly scalp DPC. Venepuncture was done earlier than the placement of each patch test.

This chain joins TRBV28 and TRBJ2-1; no clear D gene. Specimen: whole blood, collected in connection with sensitization to the hapten diphenylcyclopropenone (DPC). This clonotype was obtained from a woman aged 35 to 49 with alopecia areata. Some clones in this sample may be carry-over from other donors' samples. CDR3 coding DNA: TGTGCCAGCAGTCTTCTCCCCTATTACAATGAGCAGTTCTTC. Its translation: CASSLLPYYNEQFF.